These 28 T cell receptor beta chains share one sample of origin, sequenced in a study of T cell repertoires in cytomegalovirus infection. TCRdb re-called the reads with MiXCR, one entry per CDR3 protein. Of about 130,000 distinct CDR3 sequences listed, almost 9% were seen once; the top ten hold around a tenth. Specimen: PBMCs. The receptors stem from a human donor in good health (CMV status not recorded). Some clones in this sample may be carry-over from other donors' samples.

Remarks on this clonotype: The junction does not match germline at one end; this may be a read error. The chain links TRBV20-1 to TRBJ1-1, with D unresolved. In germline, CDR1 is DFQATT, CDR2 SNEGSKA (reference sequence). This CDR3 region has 14 residues. CDR3 residues: CSALIRAANTEAYF. The CDR3 bases are TGCAGTGCGCTTATCCGGGCGGCGAACACTGAAGCTTACTTT.

In this sample, this clonotype turned up many times. This chain joins TRBV18 and TRBJ2-3; TRBD2 is a possible D gene (6 bases). CDR3 length equals 15 residues. CDR1 is KGHSH, CDR2 LQKENI, per germline. Trimming cost V 1 base and J 7 bases, with 15 bases left between them. CDR3 protein: CASSPRDGSTNTQYF. In nucleotides, the CDR3 is TGTGCCAGCTCACCACGGGACGGGAGTACGAATACGCAGTATTTT. The whole variable domain, filled in from reference TRBV18 and TRBJ2-3, reads NAGVMQNPRHLVRRRGQEARLRCSPMKGHSHVYWYRQLPEEGLKFMVYLQKENIIDESGMPKERFSAEFPKEGPSILRIQQVVRGDSAAYFCASSPRDGSTNTQYFGPGTRLTVL.

In this sample, this clonotype turned up many times. The genes are TRBV7-9 and TRBJ1-1; unclear D gene. CDR1 is SEHNR, CDR2 FQNEAQ, per germline (reference sequence). The CDR3 extends over 15 amino acids. The germline V and J ends were trimmed by 1 base and 5 bases, with 14 bases remaining between them. CDR3 region: CASSLGAVLGTEAFF. Written as DNA, the CDR3 is TGTGCCAGCAGCTTAGGGGCGGTCCTGGGGACTGAAGCTTTCTTT.

The chain is built from TRBV4-1 and TRBJ2-7, with a possible D match to TRBD2 (6 bases). The CDR3 is 16 residues long. Germline lookup yields CDR1 MGHRA and CDR2 YSYEKL. The ends were cut back, 3 bases at V and 6 bases at J, with 21 bases in the middle. The CDR3: CASSQADGGRIGEQYF. The CDR3 coding sequence is TGCGCCAGCAGCCAGGCCGACGGGGGTCGGATCGGCGAGCAGTACTTC.

The sample holds many counts of this clonotype. The V gene is TRBV7-2, the J gene TRBJ2-5; D is undetermined. The length of the CDR3 is 14 residues. The germline CDR1 and CDR2 sequences are SGHTA and FQGNSA. Trimming cost V 0 bases and J 5 bases, with 10 bases left between them. CDR3 coding DNA: TGTGCCAGCAGCTTAGCGCTCAGTCGGGAGACCCAGTACTTC. This translates into CASSLALSRETQYF.

This clonotype appeared a few times. The chain links TRBV4-1 to TRBJ1-1; a weak D match, TRBD1 (6 bases). The CDR3 spans 16 residues. Deletions cut 0 bases from V and 4 bases from J, with 15 bases between. Per the germline V gene, CDR1 is MGHRA and CDR2 is YSYEKL. CDR3 sequence (DNA): TGCGCCAGCAGCCAAGATACCCTAGAAGGGGGCACTGAAGCTTTCTTT. Protein: CASSQDTLEGGTEAFF.

Ten or more counts support this clonotype. The V gene is TRBV19, the J gene TRBJ1-2, with D maybe TRBD1 (5 bases). This CDR3 has 16 residues. Germline CDR1 and CDR2: LNHDA and SQIVND (reference sequence). V was cut by 3 bases and J by 4 bases, with 18 bases left in between. The CDR3 loop reads CASSILPSRGTYGYTF. CDR3 sequence (DNA): TGTGCCAGTAGTATTCTTCCTTCGCGGGGGACCTATGGCTACACCTTC. The complete variable domain, with remaining parts taken from reference TRBV19 and TRBJ1-2, reads DGGITQSPKYLFRKEGQNVTLSCEQNLNHDAMYWYRQDPGQGLRLIYYSQIVNDFQKGDIAEGYSVSREKKESFPLTVTSAQKNPTAFYLCASSILPSRGTYGYTFGSGTRLTVV.

This clonotype has just a few counts. The chain recombines TRBV5-1 with TRBJ1-1, with 7 bases matching TRBD1. In germline, CDR1 is SGHRS, CDR2 YFSETQ. The J segment lost 3 bases and the V segment lost 0 bases, leaving 8 bases of the junction unmatched. The CDR3 consists of 16 residues. CDR3 residues: CASSLAAWGTDTEAFF. The CDR3 DNA is TGCGCCAGCAGCTTGGCCGCTTGGGGGACAGACACTGAAGCTTTCTTT.

J is TRBJ1-2 and V is TRBV20-1; D is perhaps TRBD1 (6 bases). The V gene lost 6 bases and the J gene lost 4 bases, with 21 bases spanning the gap. Germline lookup yields CDR1 DFQATT and CDR2 SNEGSKA (reference sequence). This CDR3 is built from 15 residues. In DNA, the CDR3 is TGCAGTGCGACGGACCAGGGGTCTCTGGTCTATGGCTACACCTTC. It specifies CSATDQGSLVYGYTF.

This clonotype has ten or more counts. The CDR3 loop reads CASSLVAGVSETQYF. The CDR3 nucleotides are TGTGCCAGCAGCTTAGTAGCGGGGGTATCAGAGACCCAGTACTTC. The chain uses TRBV7-9 and TRBJ2-5; the match to TRBD2 covers 9 bases. The CDR3 extends over 15 amino acids. The V gene end was trimmed by 1 base and the J gene end by 4 bases; junction bases not matched to a gene: 4. Germline lookup yields CDR1 SEHNR and CDR2 FQNEAQ (reference sequence).

This clonotype was observed many times. The chain employs TRBV6-1 and TRBJ2-2; weak D call: TRBD2 (5 bases). Trimming pared 11 bases from V and 1 base from J, leaving 14 bases between. Looked up from germline, CDR1 is MNHNS and CDR2 is SASEGT. The CDR3 covers 14 residues. The CDR3 is CAASRAGNTGELFF. The CDR3 nucleotides are TGTGCCGCTTCGCGGGCAGGGAACACCGGGGAGCTGTTTTTT.

This chain joins TRBV29-1 and TRBJ2-7; TRBD1 matches at 8 bases. The CDR3 contains 16 residues. The junction had 8 bases not matched to a gene; V was cut back by 1 base and J by 0 bases. Germline V CDR1 and CDR2: SQVTM, ANQGSEA. As DNA, the CDR3 is TGCAGCGTTGAAGCCTATGATGGGACAGGCTCCTACGAGCAGTACTTC. It is translated as CSVEAYDGTGSYEQYF.

The table lists this clonotype with many counts. The V gene is TRBV7-2, the J gene TRBJ1-2, with D uncertain. From germline, CDR1 is SGHTA and CDR2 FQGNSA. V lost 1 base, J lost 4 bases, and 10 bases lay in between. This CDR3 contains 14 residues. CDR3: CASSLEGGIYGYTF. The CDR3 region has the DNA TGTGCCAGCAGCTTAGAGGGCGGAATCTATGGCTACACCTTC. The variable domain in full, with the rest retrieved from reference TRBV7-2 and TRBJ1-2, is GAGVSQSPSNKVTEKGKDVELRCDPISGHTALYWYRQSLGQGLEFLIYFQGNSAPDKSGLPSDRFSAERTGGSVSTLTIQRTQQEDSAVYLCASSLEGGIYGYTFGSGTRLTVV.

This clonotype was seen a few times. In DNA, the CDR3 is TGCAGTGCTAGAGAAAGGCGGGGGGGTTCCTACGAGCAGTACTTC. Translating gives CSARERRGGSYEQYF. The chain recombines TRBV20-1 with TRBJ2-7; 9 positions match TRBD2. V trimming: 0 bases; J trimming: 1 base; junction bases outside the gene matches: 4. The CDR3 loop spans 15 amino acids. Germline CDR1 DFQATT, CDR2 SNEGSKA (reference sequence).

This clonotype was recorded at least ten times. V is TRBV20-1 and J is TRBJ2-5; 9 bases fit TRBD1. Trimming removed 3 bases from V and 5 bases from J; junction bases left unmatched: 4. Per the germline V gene, CDR1 is DFQATT and CDR2 is SNEGSKA (reference sequence). The CDR3 has 13 amino acids. The CDR3 loop is CSASPGQGETQYF. In DNA form, the CDR3 reads TGCAGTGCTAGCCCCGGACAGGGGGAGACCCAGTACTTC.

Ten or more counts support this clonotype. This chain connects TRBV29-1 to TRBJ2-5, with 9 bases fitting TRBD2. The junction had 5 bases not matched to a gene; V was cut back by 1 base and J by 2 bases. The CDR3 contains 15 residues. Germline V gene sequence: CDR1 SQVTM, CDR2 ANQGSEA. The DNA for the CDR3 is TGCAGCGTTGAAGGGAGGCTAGCGGGGCAAGAGACCCAGTACTTC. Translating gives CSVEGRLAGQETQYF.

Ten or more counts support this clonotype. V and J are TRBV5-1 and TRBJ2-7; possibly TRBD1 or TRBD2 for D (6 bases each). Germline CDR1 SGHRS, CDR2 YFSETQ. The CDR3 totals 15 residues. Between the trimmed V and J ends, which lost 4 bases and 0 bases, there was a span of 14 bases. This chain's CDR3 is CASSPGDTHSYEQYF. CDR3 nucleotide sequence: TGCGCCAGCAGCCCGGGGGACACCCACTCCTACGAGCAGTACTTC. Complete variable domain (other parts from reference TRBV5-1 and TRBJ2-7): KAGVTQTPRYLIKTRGQQVTLSCSPISGHRSVSWYQQTPGQGLQFLFEYFSETQRNKGNFPGRFSGRQFSNSRSEMNVSTLELGDSALYLCASSPGDTHSYEQYFGPGTRLTVT.

This clonotype was observed many times. The V gene is TRBV7-2, the J gene TRBJ2-3; 7 bases align to TRBD2. Trimming removed 2 bases from V and 1 base from J; junction bases left unmatched: 0. The CDR3 runs to 14 residues. Germline-derived CDR1 and CDR2 are SGHTA and FQGNSA. As DNA, the CDR3 is TGTGCCAGCAGCTTACTAGCGGGCACAGATACGCAGTATTTT. Translation: CASSLLAGTDTQYF.

The J gene is TRBJ1-5, the V gene TRBV19; TRBD1 matches 7 bases. The CDR3 spans 14 residues. V shed 7 bases and J 6 bases; nucleotides not matched to a gene: 9. Per the germline V gene, CDR1 is LNHDA and CDR2 is SQIVND (reference sequence). The CDR3 DNA reads as TGTGCCAGTAACCCGGGACAGTGGGCTCAGCCCCAGCATTTT. It codes for CASNPGQWAQPQHF.

The chain recombines TRBV12-3 or TRBV12-4 with TRBJ1-2, with 9 positions matching TRBD1. There are 15 residues in the CDR3. J gave up 3 bases and V 4 bases, and 6 bases lay outside the gene matches. In DNA, the CDR3 is TGTGCCAGCAGTTCCTACAGGGGGCTGGACTATGGCTACACCTTC. It translates to CASSSYRGLDYGYTF.

This clonotype was counted many times. The rearrangement joins TRBV7-2 to TRBJ1-1; weak D call: TRBD1 (6 bases). V was shortened by 6 bases and J by 5 bases, with 16 bases between the two germline ends. Germline-derived CDR1 and CDR2 are SGHTA and FQGNSA. CDR3 size: 14 residues. The CDR3 loop reads CASRYGTQGTEAFF. The CDR3, as DNA: TGTGCCAGCAGATATGGGACCCAGGGGACTGAAGCTTTCTTT.

This clonotype showed up just a few times. The chain employs TRBV18 and TRBJ1-1; D is unresolved. The CDR3 loop spans 12 amino acids. Germline V gives CDR1 KGHSH, CDR2 LQKENI. The V end lost 1 base, the J end lost 5 bases, and 5 bases lay between the germline ends. CDR3 DNA: TGTGCCAGCTCACCACGCGCGACTGAAGCTTTCTTT. Its protein product is CASSPRATEAFF.

This clonotype has ten or more counts. The J gene is TRBJ1-2, the V gene TRBV5-1; D may be TRBD1 (6 bases). With 0 bases removed from V and 4 bases from J, the gap between germline ends came to 16 bases. The CDR3 runs 16 residues. Germline V gene sequence: CDR1 SGHRS, CDR2 YFSETQ. The CDR3 DNA sequence: TGCGCCAGCAGCTTGGGGGCTGTACAGGGTATCTATGGCTACACCTTC. Translated, it gives CASSLGAVQGIYGYTF.

This clonotype was detected many times. The rearrangement links TRBV12-3 or TRBV12-4 to TRBJ2-3; TRBD1 aligns across 8 bases. The CDR3 spans 12 residues. CDR3 loop: CADRDITDTQYF. The CDR3 coding sequence is TGTGCGGACAGGGATATCACAGATACGCAGTATTTT.

This clonotype showed up many times. The V call is TRBV7-8, the J call TRBJ2-7, with a weak D call TRBD2 (6 bases). Germline values: CDR1 SGHVS, CDR2 FQNEAQ. V was clipped by 5 bases and J by 4 bases, with 15 bases between them. The CDR3 is 14 amino acids. In DNA, the CDR3 is TGTGCCAGCAGCCGATACCCAGGAGGGTACGAGCAGTACTTC. This codes for CASSRYPGGYEQYF. Variable domain in full (rest from reference TRBV7-8 and TRBJ2-7): GAGVSQSPRYKVAKRGQDVALRCDPISGHVSLFWYQQALGQGPEFLTYFQNEAQLDKSGLPSDRFFAERPEGSVSTLKIQRTQQEDSAVYLCASSRYPGGYEQYFGPGTRLTVT.

This chain joins TRBV20-1 and TRBJ1-2; 7 bases map to TRBD1. The V gene end was trimmed by 1 base and the J gene end by 5 bases; junction bases not matched to a gene: 7. This CDR3 comprises 14 residues. Germline V CDR1 and CDR2: DFQATT, SNEGSKA (reference sequence). CDR3 amino acids: CSARGETGYYGYTF. As DNA, the CDR3 is TGCAGTGCTAGAGGCGAGACAGGGTATTATGGCTACACCTTC.

This clonotype was counted a few times. V usage is TRBV2 and J usage is TRBJ1-5; D is undetermined. CDR1 and CDR2 (germline): SNHLY, FYNNEI. Trimming took 2 bases from V and 4 from J, leaving 9 bases between them. This CDR3 is built from 14 residues. CDR3 coding DNA: TGTGCCAGCAGTGAAAGGGCCGGGAATCAGCCCCAGCATTTT. Residues: CASSERAGNQPQHF.

Comments on this clonotype: A single base separates this from a much larger clone, so it may be a read error. V gene TRBV6-5 combines with J gene TRBJ2-1; D is unclear. Per germline, CDR1 MNHEY and CDR2 SVGAGI. This CDR3 region has 16 residues. The CDR3 bases are TGTGCCAGCAGTCGTTCGGCCCCCAAGCCCTACAATGAGCAGCTCTTC. Its protein product is CASSRSAPKPYNEQLF.